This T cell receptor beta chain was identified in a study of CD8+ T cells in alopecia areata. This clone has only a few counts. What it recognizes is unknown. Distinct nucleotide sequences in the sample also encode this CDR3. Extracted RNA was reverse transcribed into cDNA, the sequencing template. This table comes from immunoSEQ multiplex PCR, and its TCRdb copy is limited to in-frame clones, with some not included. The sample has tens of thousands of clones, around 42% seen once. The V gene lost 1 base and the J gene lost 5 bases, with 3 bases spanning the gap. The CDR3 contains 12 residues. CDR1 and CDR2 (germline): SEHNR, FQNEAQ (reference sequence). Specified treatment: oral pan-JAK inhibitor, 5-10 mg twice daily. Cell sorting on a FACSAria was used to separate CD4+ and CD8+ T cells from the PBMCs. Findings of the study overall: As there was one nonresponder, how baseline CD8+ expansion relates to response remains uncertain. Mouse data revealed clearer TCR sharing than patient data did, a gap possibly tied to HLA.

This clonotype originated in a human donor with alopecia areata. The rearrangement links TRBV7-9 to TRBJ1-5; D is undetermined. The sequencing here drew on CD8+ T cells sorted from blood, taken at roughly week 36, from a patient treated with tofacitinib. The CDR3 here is CASSLGDQPQHF. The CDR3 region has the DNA TGTGCCAGCAGCTTAGGGGATCAGCCCCAGCATTTT.